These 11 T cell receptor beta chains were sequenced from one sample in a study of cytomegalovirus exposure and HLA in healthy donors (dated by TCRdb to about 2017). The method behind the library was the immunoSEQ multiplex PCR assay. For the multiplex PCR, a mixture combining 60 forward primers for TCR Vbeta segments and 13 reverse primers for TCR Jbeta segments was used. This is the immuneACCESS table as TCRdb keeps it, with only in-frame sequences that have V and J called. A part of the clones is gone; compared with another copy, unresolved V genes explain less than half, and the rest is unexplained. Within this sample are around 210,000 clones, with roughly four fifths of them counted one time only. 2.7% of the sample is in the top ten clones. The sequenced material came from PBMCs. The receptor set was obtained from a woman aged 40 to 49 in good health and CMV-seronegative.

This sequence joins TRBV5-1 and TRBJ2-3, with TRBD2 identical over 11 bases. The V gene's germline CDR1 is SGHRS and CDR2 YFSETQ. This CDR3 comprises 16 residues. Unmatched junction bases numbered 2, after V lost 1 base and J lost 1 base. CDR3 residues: CASSLISGRGTDTQYF. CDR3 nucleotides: TGCGCCAGCAGCTTGATTAGCGGGAGGGGCACAGATACGCAGTATTTT.

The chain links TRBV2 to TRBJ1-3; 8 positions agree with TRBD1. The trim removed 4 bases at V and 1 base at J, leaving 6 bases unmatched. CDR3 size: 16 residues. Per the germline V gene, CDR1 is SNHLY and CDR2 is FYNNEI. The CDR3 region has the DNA TGTGCCAGCAGTGTCGCAGGGGGCGCATCTGGAAACACCATATATTTT. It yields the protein CASSVAGGASGNTIYF.

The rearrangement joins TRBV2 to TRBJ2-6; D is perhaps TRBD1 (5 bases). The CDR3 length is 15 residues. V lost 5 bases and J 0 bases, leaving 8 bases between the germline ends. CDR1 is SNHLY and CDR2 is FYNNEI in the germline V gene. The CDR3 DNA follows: TGTGCCAGCAGTCCGACAGTCTCTGGGGCCAACGTCCTGACTTTC. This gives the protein CASSPTVSGANVLTF. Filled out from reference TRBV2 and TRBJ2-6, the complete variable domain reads EPEVTQTPSHQVTQMGQEVILRCVPISNHLYFYWYRQILGQKVEFLVSFYNNEISEKSEIFDDQFSVERPDGSNFTLKIRSTKLEDSAMYFCASSPTVSGANVLTFGAGSRLTVL.

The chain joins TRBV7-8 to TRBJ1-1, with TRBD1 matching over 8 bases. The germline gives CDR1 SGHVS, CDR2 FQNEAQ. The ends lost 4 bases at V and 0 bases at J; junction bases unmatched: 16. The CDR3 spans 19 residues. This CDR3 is CASSSRAIPWTGMNTEAFF. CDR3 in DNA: TGTGCCAGCAGCTCAAGGGCCATTCCCTGGACAGGGATGAACACTGAAGCTTTCTTT.

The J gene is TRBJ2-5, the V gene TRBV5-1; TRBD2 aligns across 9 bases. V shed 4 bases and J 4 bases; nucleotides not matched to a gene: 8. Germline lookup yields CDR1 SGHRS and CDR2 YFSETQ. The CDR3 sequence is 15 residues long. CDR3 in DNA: TGCGCCAGCAGCCTAGCGGGACCCCCGGGAGAGACCCAGTACTTC. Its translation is CASSLAGPPGETQYF.

The CDR3 sequence is CASSPQGLSTNTEAFF. The CDR3 DNA is TGTGCCAGCTCACCCCAGGGCCTCTCGACGAACACTGAAGCTTTCTTT. The chain uses TRBV18 and TRBJ1-1; D might be TRBD1 (5 bases). V was pared by 3 bases and J by 1 base, with 15 bases between. Germline assignment: CDR1 KGHSH and CDR2 LQKENI. The CDR3 is made up of 16 amino acids. The entire variable domain, with the rest obtained from reference TRBV18 and TRBJ1-1, is as follows: NAGVMQNPRHLVRRRGQEARLRCSPMKGHSHVYWYRQLPEEGLKFMVYLQKENIIDESGMPKERFSAEFPKEGPSILRIQQVVRGDSAAYFCASSPQGLSTNTEAFFGQGTRLTVV.

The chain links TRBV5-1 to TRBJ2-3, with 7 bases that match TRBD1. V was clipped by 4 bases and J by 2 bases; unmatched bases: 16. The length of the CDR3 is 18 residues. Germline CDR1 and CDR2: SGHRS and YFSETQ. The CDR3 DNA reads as TGCGCCAGCAGCATACCGTTGGACAGGAGCCGTACCACAGATACGCAGTATTTT. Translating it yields CASSIPLDRSRTTDTQYF.

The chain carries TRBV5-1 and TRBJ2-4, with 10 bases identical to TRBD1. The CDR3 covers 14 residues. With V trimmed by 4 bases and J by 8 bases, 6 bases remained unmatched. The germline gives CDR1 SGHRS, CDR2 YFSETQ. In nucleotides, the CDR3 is TGCGCCAGCAGCACGGGACAGGGGACCGACATTCAGTACTTC. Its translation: CASSTGQGTDIQYF.

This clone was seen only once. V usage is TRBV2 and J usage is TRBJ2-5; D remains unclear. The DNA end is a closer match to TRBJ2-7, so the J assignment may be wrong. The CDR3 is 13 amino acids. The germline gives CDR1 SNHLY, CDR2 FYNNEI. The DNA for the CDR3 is TGTGCCAGCAGTGAACCACCTGCCTACGAGCAGTACTTC. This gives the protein CASSEPPAYEQYF.

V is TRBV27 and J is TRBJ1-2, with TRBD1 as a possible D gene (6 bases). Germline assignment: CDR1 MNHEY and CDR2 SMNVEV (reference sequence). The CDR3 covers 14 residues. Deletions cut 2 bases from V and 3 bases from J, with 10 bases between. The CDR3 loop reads CASSLNRAHYGYTF. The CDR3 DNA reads TGTGCCAGCAGTTTAAACAGGGCTCACTATGGCTACACCTTC.

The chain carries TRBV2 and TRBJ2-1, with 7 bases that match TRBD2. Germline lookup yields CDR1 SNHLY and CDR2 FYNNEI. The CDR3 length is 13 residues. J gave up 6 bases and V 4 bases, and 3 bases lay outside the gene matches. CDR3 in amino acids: CASSGTSSNEQFF. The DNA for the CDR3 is TGTGCCAGCAGTGGGACTAGTTCCAATGAGCAGTTCTTC.